A selection of T cell receptor beta chains follows, all from one sample in a study of OX40 agonist ivuxolimab in advanced cancers. The table came from immunoSEQ multiplex PCR; TCRdb's copy has only in-frame clones and leaves some out. The data contain about 69,000 clones, more than 80% of them seen just once; the ten biggest clones take up around 6.5%. Sample: CD4+ or CD8+ T cells sorted from blood, taken in a trial of the OX40 agonist ivuxolimab. The receptors stem from an adult with an advanced solid tumor such as melanoma, head and neck, liver or kidney cancer. Both conserved end residues are part of each CDR3. A D gene is named only where the DNA matches it firmly. Clone sizes are given selectively: once, few, many, or a class where the clone is expanded.

cdr3_aa cdr3_nt j_call v_call clone_size d_call
CASSSTEPGEQYF TGTGCCAGCAGCTCGACAGAGCCTGGCGAGCAGTACTTC TRBJ2-7 TRBV7-2 - -
CASSQDGPGELFF TGTGCCAGCAGCCAAGACGGCCCCGGGGAGCTGTTTTTT TRBJ2-2 TRBV4-2 once -
CATSRAGALQPQHF TGTGCCACCTCTCGGGCCGGGGCCCTACAGCCCCAGCATTTT TRBJ1-5 TRBV27 - -
CASSYDETGYEQYF TGTGCCAGCAGCTACGACGAGACAGGCTACGAGCAGTACTTC TRBJ2-7 TRBV6-5 - -
CASSQMPTDTQYF TGTGCCAGCAGCCAGATGCCCACAGATACGCAGTATTTT TRBJ2-3 TRBV28 - -
CASSSGLAGEDEQYF TGTGCCAGCAGCTCAGGACTAGCGGGAGAGGACGAGCAGTACTTC TRBJ2-7 TRBV7-2 - TRBD2
CASSPNPGTGVLMVQPQHF TGTGCCAGCTCCCCCAACCCCGGGACAGGGGTTTTGATGGTTCAGCCCCAGCATTTT TRBJ1-5 TRBV18 once TRBD1
CASSQEMGRNTEAFF TGTGCCAGCAGCCAAGAAATGGGTAGGAACACTGAAGCTTTCTTT TRBJ1-1 TRBV4-2 - -
CASSYGVPETQYF TGTGCCAGTAGTTACGGGGTTCCGGAGACCCAGTACTTC TRBJ2-5 TRBV19 - -
CASSYGSPYEQYF TGTGCCAGCAGTTACGGCAGCCCCTACGAGCAGTACTTC TRBJ2-7 TRBV6-5 - -
CASSPSPYRGETQYF TGTGCCAGCAGCCCATCACCGTACCGAGGGGAGACCCAGTACTTC TRBJ2-5 TRBV7-2 - -
CASSASRDYEQYF TGTGCCAGTAGTGCATCCAGGGACTACGAGCAGTACTTC TRBJ2-7 TRBV19 - -
CASSLHWGRTDTQYF TGTGCCAGCTCCCTCCACTGGGGGCGCACAGATACGCAGTATTTT TRBJ2-3 TRBV19 - -
CAMEGGENNYGYTF TGTGCCATGGAGGGGGGGGAGAATAACTATGGCTACACCTTC TRBJ1-2 TRBV30 - -
CASSYTLVTGELFF TGTGCCAGCAGTTACACCCTAGTAACCGGGGAGCTGTTTTTT TRBJ2-2 TRBV7-2 - -
CASSLGSGSSYNEQFF TGTGCCAGCAGCTTAGGTAGCGGGAGCTCCTACAATGAGCAGTTCTTC TRBJ2-1 TRBV7-9 - TRBD2
CASSVDNGLASTDTQYF TGTGCCAGCAGCGTAGACAATGGACTAGCTAGCACAGATACGCAGTATTTT TRBJ2-3 TRBV9 - TRBD2
CASGPNGELFF TGTGCCAGCGGCCCAAACGGGGAGCTGTTTTTT TRBJ2-2 TRBV6-5 few -
CASSVDEVYGYTF TGTGCCAGCAGCGTAGACGAGGTCTACGGCTACACCTTC TRBJ1-2 TRBV9 once -
CASSSSLQGNNEQFF TGTGCCAGCAGCTCTAGCCTCCAGGGGAACAATGAGCAGTTCTTC TRBJ2-1 TRBV11-3 - -
CASSIRDGPNNEQFF TGTGCCAGTAGTATCCGGGACGGACCAAACAATGAGCAGTTCTTC TRBJ2-1 TRBV19 once -
CASSLGGSTGANVLTF TGTGCCAGCAGCTTAGGGGGAAGCACTGGGGCCAACGTCCTGACTTTC TRBJ2-6 TRBV7-6 - -
CASRTGTAPNTGELFF TGTGCCAGCAGGACCGGGACAGCCCCGAACACCGGGGAGCTGTTTTTT TRBJ2-2 TRBV5-4 - TRBD1
CASSQERNTEAFF TGCGCCAGCAGCCAAGAGAGGAACACTGAAGCTTTCTTT TRBJ1-1 TRBV4-1 - -
CASSPSATEAFF TGTGCCAGCAGCCCCTCGGCCACTGAAGCTTTCTTT TRBJ1-1 TRBV6-5 - -
CASSFTDTGELFF TGTGCCAGCAGTTTTACAGACACCGGGGAGCTGTTTTTT TRBJ2-2 TRBV6-5 - -
CASSEEGGWQNTEAFF TGTGCCAGCAGTGAAGAAGGGGGATGGCAGAACACTGAAGCTTTCTTT TRBJ1-1 TRBV6-1 - -
CASSLAGGRINTEAFF TGTGCCAGCAGCTTAGCGGGAGGAAGGATCAACACTGAAGCTTTCTTT TRBJ1-1 TRBV11-1 - -
CASRILSSYNSPLHF TGTGCCAGCCGTATTTTGAGCTCCTATAATTCACCCCTCCACTTT TRBJ1-6 TRBV6-1 - -
CASSMEPLSDYEQYF TGTGCCAGTAGTATGGAGCCGTTGTCTGACTACGAGCAGTACTTC TRBJ2-7 TRBV19 - -
CASSEWTGDVEQYF TGTGCCAGCAGCGAGTGGACAGGGGATGTCGAGCAGTACTTC TRBJ2-7 TRBV11-2 - TRBD1
CASSVATNEQFF TGTGCCAGCAGCGTAGCTACGAATGAGCAGTTCTTC TRBJ2-1 TRBV9 - -
CASSQDWVGRQPQHF TGCGCCAGCAGCCAAGATTGGGTGGGTAGGCAGCCCCAGCATTTT TRBJ1-5 TRBV4-1 - -
CASSFQGNEGYTF TGTGCCAGCAGTTTCCAGGGGAATGAGGGCTACACCTTC TRBJ1-2 TRBV27 - -
CASSFGGGTDTQYF TGTGCCAGCAGCTTTGGAGGGGGCACAGATACGCAGTATTTT TRBJ2-3 TRBV5-5 - -
CASSFGTAVYEQYF TGTGCCAGCAGCTTCGGGACTGCGGTCTACGAGCAGTACTTC TRBJ2-7 TRBV5-6 - -
CASSWGTGTSYEQYF TGTGCCAGTAGTTGGGGGACAGGAACCTCCTACGAGCAGTACTTC TRBJ2-7 TRBV19 - TRBD1
CASSPFGGSYGYTF TGTGCCAGCAGTCCCTTCGGGGGATCTTATGGCTACACCTTC TRBJ1-2 TRBV6-5 - -
CASSLDPGQQRF TGTGCCAGCAGCTTGGATCCGGGACAGCAGCGATTT TRBJ2-3 TRBV5-4 - TRBD1
CASSEAANRGTQYF TGTGCCAGCAGTGAAGCGGCAAATCGCGGGACCCAGTACTTC TRBJ2-5 TRBV6-1 - -
CASSPTSNPVAPIYEQYF TGTGCCAGCAGTCCCACCTCAAATCCGGTGGCACCCATCTACGAGCAGTACTTC TRBJ2-7 TRBV27 - -
CASSLEGEKLFF TGTGCCAGCAGCTTAGAGGGTGAAAAACTGTTTTTT TRBJ1-4 TRBV7-6 - -
CASSQGANQPQHF TGCGCCAGCAGCCAAGGGGCCAATCAGCCCCAGCATTTT TRBJ1-5 TRBV4-1 - -
CSVETGPEQYF TGCAGCGTTGAAACAGGGCCCGAGCAGTACTTC TRBJ2-7 TRBV29-1 - -
CASSPDRAETQYF TGCGCCAGCAGCCCGGACAGGGCCGAGACCCAGTACTTC TRBJ2-5 TRBV5-1 - TRBD1
CSVGHPARGTYYEQYF TGCAGCGTTGGCCACCCGGCGCGGGGAACCTACTACGAGCAGTACTTC TRBJ2-7 TRBV29-1 - -
CASSGLGPKKLFF TGTGCCAGCAGTGGTTTAGGGCCCAAAAAACTGTTTTTT TRBJ1-4 TRBV27 - -
CASSPPRGVGYTF TGTGCCAGCAGCCCCCCGAGAGGGGTGGGCTACACCTTC TRBJ1-2 TRBV28 - -
CASSSPRTRMTGELFF TGTGCCAGCAGTTCTCCTAGGACTAGAATGACCGGGGAGCTGTTTTTT TRBJ2-2 TRBV28 once TRBD2
CASSLTPGPGPTGELFF TGTGCCAGCAGCCTAACACCGGGACCGGGGCCCACCGGGGAGCTGTTTTTT TRBJ2-2 TRBV9 - -
CATEGVNYNQPQHF TGTGCCACCGAGGGCGTGAACTACAATCAGCCCCAGCATTTT TRBJ1-5 TRBV28 - -
CASSYSSGGNTEAFF TGTGCCAGCAGTTACTCTTCAGGCGGAAACACTGAAGCTTTCTTT TRBJ1-1 TRBV6-5 - -